This record concerns one TCR beta chain sequence. This receptor's antigen is unknown. Nothing much larger sits one base from this clone, and base qualities are not available. This sample was included in a study of shared clonotypes between healthy human individuals (dated by TCRdb to about 2020). Regarding the study in general: The cohort included a few men and a couple of women between 18 and 49 years of age. Between about 0.8 and 9 billion PBMCs per donor were obtained by leukapheresis. To increase sequencing depth and limit assay-specific biases, TCR repertoire library preparation and sequencing were carried out by different laboratories using diverse techniques. For each donor, CD4 naive and CD4 memory were each run on three plates, CD8 naive on two plates, and CD8 memory on one plate. To estimate repertoire size and how much clonotypes are shared between individuals, the study performed deep sequencing of blood TCR repertoires from a few healthy adults.

The donors were healthy, HIV-negative adults with no recently reported acute infections or vaccinations. Every donor was a Caucasian adult living in Nashville, Tennessee, USA. CD4+ T cells were enriched by magnetic negative selection, after which naive cells were positively selected on CD45RA and the negative fraction was taken as the memory subset. After blood collection by leukapheresis, PBMCs were isolated using Ficoll-Histopaque density gradient centrifugation and then cryopreserved in the vapor phase of liquid nitrogen. Analytical flow cytometry was used to check the purity and quantity of each magnetically sorted T cell population. Genomic DNA was isolated from each sorted fraction and quantified by UV absorbance on a Nanodrop 2000c. CDR1 is given as GTSNPN and CDR2 as SVGIG, both from the germline V gene (reference sequence). The trim is 4 bases for V and 4 bases for J, with a gap of 13 bases between the germline ends. The CDR3 contains 14 residues, cysteine and phenylalanine counted. This entry keeps only the CDR3 DNA: 42 bases, framed from base 1.

Here is what the overall study found, with its caveats: Sharing across several donors was observed for about 5% of naive CD4, over 3% of naive CD8, roughly 2.4% of memory CD4, and roughly 0.4% of memory CD8 clonotypes. Because the study included a small number of donors, the genetic and exposure-history diversity represented was limited. Higher generation probabilities were observed for clonotypes shared by all four sorted-subset donors than for non-shared clonotypes. Larger estimated clonotype richness was generally found for naive subsets than for memory subsets. Based on pairwise subsampling, the degree of clonotype sharing among donors was expected to be affected by sequencing depth. Even with the large sequencing depth, rarefaction of the sorted-subset datasets indicated that sequencing was incomplete. Sampling was restricted to blood, and TCR repertoires in tissue are likely to differ from TCR repertoires in blood.

Using the deep immunoSEQ assay, TCR CDR3 regions were amplified from genomic DNA by multiplex PCR. Genomic DNA extracted from each cell subset was distributed evenly over all wells of several immunoSEQ 96-well plates, and each plate served as one replicate. For sorted subsets, each replicate PCR was loaded with 200 ng genomic DNA, equivalent to approximately 27,000 T cell genomes. Purified libraries were measured with a Qubit 3.0 fluorometer, size-checked on a Bioanalyzer 2100, and measured again with the KAPA Library Quantification kit. A separate single-read 150-cycle Illumina NextSeq 550 flow cell was used to sequence each immunoSEQ 96-well plate. Concerning the study's data processing: The immunoSEQ output contained only junctional sequences without quality scores, so filtering could not match that applied to full-length reads. Sequences were annotated with PyIR, a Python wrapper for IgBLAST v1.9, using IMGT germline references to assign V/J genes and CDR3. Reads were filtered out if the reads had weak V/J assignments (E-value above 1e-6), no CDR3, stop codons, out-of-frame junctions, or ambiguous translated residues. V3J clonotypes were defined by identical inferred V gene, J gene, and CDR3 amino acid sequence. The percentage overlap between two repertoires was calculated by dividing the number of shared unique clonotypes by the size of the smaller repertoire. Three approaches were used to assess repertoire richness: RTK rarefaction, the Chao1 estimator, and Recon v2.1 estimates of unobserved clonotypes. OLGA was used to compute generation probabilities for all TCRbeta clonotypes that the gDNA method yielded from four donors. This immuneACCESS table, as held by TCRdb, lists in-frame sequences with V and J called but not all clones. Of the missing ones, under half trace to an unresolved V gene in checked studies; the others have no known cause. The V and J calls and clone size were taken over from that table, and D and trimming were inferred from the DNA. The sample table contains about 2 million clones; only one count was recorded for roughly 94% of them. 0.13% of the sample is in the top ten clones.

The rearrangement combines TRBV30 with TRBJ2-2; the D gene remains uncertain. The sequenced sample consisted of naive CD4+ T cells sorted from blood. In the paper's terms, the cell subset or site label means: CD45RA+ positively selected. This clonotype was sampled from a man aged 18 to 30 in good health. The DNA reads TGTGCCTGGAAGACACAGCTGTCCACCGGGGAGCTGTTTTTT. Its product reads: CAWKTQLSTGELFF.